Detailed here is one T cell receptor (beta chain). Germline-derived CDR1 and CDR2 are SGHAT and FQNNGV. Trimming removed 8 bases from V and 4 bases from J; junction bases left unmatched: 11. This CDR3 is built from 18 residues. Each subset's genomic DNA was shared equally among a number of immunoSEQ plates. The data were produced by immunoSEQ multiplex PCR, yet TCRdb's version contains in-frame clones alone and is incomplete. The sample has around 2.5 million clones; over 85% are singletons. Negatively enriched CD4+ T cells were divided by CD45RA into naive and memory. The data belong to a study of shared clonotypes between healthy human individuals.

The sample comprised naive CD4+ T cells from PBMCs. As for subset: CD45RA+ positively selected. V is TRBV11-2 and J is TRBJ2-2; 15 nucleotides line up with TRBD2. This clonotype was obtained from a man younger than 35 in good health. Some clones in this sample may be carry-over from other donors' samples. CDR3 sequence reads: CASFQGLAGGFVTGELFF. CDR3 DNA sequence: TGTGCCAGCTTTCAGGGACTAGCGGGAGGATTCGTCACCGGGGAGCTGTTTTTT. The full variable domain, rest sourced from reference TRBV11-2 and TRBJ2-2, is EAGVAQSPRYKIIEKRQSVAFWCNPISGHATLYWYQQILGQGPKLLIQFQNNGVVDDSQLPKDRFSAERLKGVDSTLKIQPAKLEDSAVYLCASFQGLAGGFVTGELFFGEGSRLTVL.